What follows is one T cell receptor beta chain and its context. This clonotype is deemed medium-sized (0.01 to 0.1%). Its antigen remains unidentified. Per-nucleotide qualities are absent, and no much larger clonotype sits a single base away. The data originate from a study. The data were produced on an Illumina MiSeq. TCRdb cleaned the public reads at Q25 with fastp, built clones with MiXCR and kept in-frame beta chains. Every entry covers one CDR3 protein and lists the most common genes and DNA from its rows. The sample contains roughly 1,900 distinct CDR3 sequences, 6.5% to 9% of them found a single time. Roughly 12% of the sample is held by the ten biggest clonotypes. Trimming accounts for 2 bases at V and 0 bases at J, while the number of junction bases matched to no gene is 9. Counted from cysteine to phenylalanine, this CDR3 has 18 amino acids. The read is trimmed to its CDR3 DNA, 54 bases read in frame from base 1. CDR1 MNHEY and CDR2 SVGEGT are derived from the germline V gene.

The material sequenced was CD4+ T cells from peripheral blood. Recombination connected TRBV6-2 or TRBV6-3 to TRBJ2-1, and 8 junctional nucleotides match TRBD2. This receptor was taken from a human donor with rheumatoid arthritis. CDR3 sequence: CASSYHPGTRSSYNEQFF. In nucleotides, the sequence is TGTGCCAGCAGTTACCACCCCGGGACTAGAAGCTCCTACAATGAGCAGTTCTTC.